This note documents a single T cell receptor (beta chain) sequence. No antigen is known for it. The data were produced by immunoSEQ multiplex PCR, yet TCRdb's version contains in-frame clones alone and is incomplete. The table has tens of thousands of clones, approximately 90% seen once. The source of the sample is a study of T cells in localized non-small cell lung cancer. Findings of the study overall: Only one tumor region was sequenced, so heterogeneity remains possible. Higher blood T cell density tracked longer overall survival. For the top 100 tumor clones, a median approximately 59 also appeared in adjacent lung. Uninvolved adjacent lung showed peak T cell clonality, exceeding tumor.

The V and J ends lost 8 bases and 2 bases, in that order; junction bases with no gene match: 5. Germline V gene data show CDR1 as ENHRY and CDR2 as SYGVKD. The CDR3 length is 16 residues. The chain combines TRBV10-3 with TRBJ2-6; TRBD2 matches at 11 bases. This sequence was found in a woman aged 40-69 years with stage I squamous cell lung carcinoma. The specimen was peripheral blood, collected before any cancer treatment. The CDR3 nucleotides are TGTGCCATCTCCGTAGCGGGGGGGCCTGGGGCCAACGTCCTGACTTTC. Amino acids: CAISVAGGPGANVLTF.